This T cell receptor (beta chain) was observed in a study of early stage breast cancer tumors. Study summary: Most invasive tumors, about 70% of the 16, were ER+/PR+/HER2-. The ER+/PR+/HER2- tumors included roughly 8 ductal and a handful of lobular carcinomas. Study findings and constraints: Unsorted bulk genomic DNA sequencing lacked pairing and functional marker data. Commonly generated sequences made up most enriched TCRB sequences shared between patients.

Turning to this clone: What it recognizes is unknown.

The CDR3 runs to 16 residues. Germline CDR1 SGHRS, CDR2 YFSETQ. Trimming took 2 bases from V and 1 from J, leaving 14 bases between them. The protocol was immunoSEQ multiplex PCR, while the TCRdb copy is restricted to in-frame clones and leaves out a portion. The repertoire holds about 72,000 clones, around 80% seen once, with 3.5% in the top ten. The sequencing sample was made of blood. The sequence was obtained from a person between 55 and 70 years old with breast cancer. The rearrangement joins TRBV5-1 to TRBJ2-3; D gene ambiguous. The CDR3 protein is CASSFWAPGGTDTQYF. The CDR3 DNA reads TGCGCCAGCAGCTTCTGGGCCCCAGGCGGCACAGATACGCAGTATTTT. Complete variable domain (other parts from reference TRBV5-1 and TRBJ2-3): KAGVTQTPRYLIKTRGQQVTLSCSPISGHRSVSWYQQTPGQGLQFLFEYFSETQRNKGNFPGRFSGRQFSNSRSEMNVSTLELGDSALYLCASSFWAPGGTDTQYFGPGTRLTVL.